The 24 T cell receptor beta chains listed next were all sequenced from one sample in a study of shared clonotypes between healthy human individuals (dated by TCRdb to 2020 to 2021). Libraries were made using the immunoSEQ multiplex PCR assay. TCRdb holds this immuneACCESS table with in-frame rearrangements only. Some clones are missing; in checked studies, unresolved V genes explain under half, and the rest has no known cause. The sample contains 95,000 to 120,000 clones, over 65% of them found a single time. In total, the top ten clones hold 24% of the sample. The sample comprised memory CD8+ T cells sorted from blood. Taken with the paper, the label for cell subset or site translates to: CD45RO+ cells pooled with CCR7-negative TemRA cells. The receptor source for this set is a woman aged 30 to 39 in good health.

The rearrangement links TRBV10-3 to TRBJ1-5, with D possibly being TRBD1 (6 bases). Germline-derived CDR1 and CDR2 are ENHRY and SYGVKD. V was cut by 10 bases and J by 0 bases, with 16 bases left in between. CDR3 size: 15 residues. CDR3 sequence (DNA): TGTGCCACAGTTGGACAGCCCGATAGCAATCAGCCCCAGCATTTT. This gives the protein CATVGQPDSNQPQHF.

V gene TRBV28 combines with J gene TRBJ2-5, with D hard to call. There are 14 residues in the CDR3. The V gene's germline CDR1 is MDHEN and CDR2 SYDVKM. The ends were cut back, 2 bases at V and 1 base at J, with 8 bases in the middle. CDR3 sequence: CASSLRAGQETQYF. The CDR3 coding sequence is TGTGCCAGCAGTTTACGGGCAGGCCAAGAGACCCAGTACTTC.

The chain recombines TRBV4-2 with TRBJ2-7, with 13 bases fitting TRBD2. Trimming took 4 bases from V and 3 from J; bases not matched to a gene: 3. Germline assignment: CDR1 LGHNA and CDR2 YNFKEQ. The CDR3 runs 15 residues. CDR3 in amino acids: CASSPGTSGVYEQYF. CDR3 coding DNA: TGTGCCAGCAGCCCGGGGACTAGCGGGGTCTACGAGCAGTACTTC.

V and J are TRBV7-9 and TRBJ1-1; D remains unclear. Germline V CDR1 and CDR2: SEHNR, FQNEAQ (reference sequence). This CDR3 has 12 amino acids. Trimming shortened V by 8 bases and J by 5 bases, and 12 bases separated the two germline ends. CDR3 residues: CASLHGGTEAFF. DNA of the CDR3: TGTGCCAGCCTCCATGGAGGGACTGAAGCTTTCTTT.

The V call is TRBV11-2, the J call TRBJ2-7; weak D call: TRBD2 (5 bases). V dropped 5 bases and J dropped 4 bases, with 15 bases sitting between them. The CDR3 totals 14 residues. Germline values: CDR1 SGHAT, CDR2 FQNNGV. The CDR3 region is CASSPTSGIYEQYF. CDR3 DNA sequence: TGTGCCAGCAGCCCAACGTCGGGGATATACGAGCAGTACTTC. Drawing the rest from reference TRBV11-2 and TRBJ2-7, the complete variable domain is EAGVAQSPRYKIIEKRQSVAFWCNPISGHATLYWYQQILGQGPKLLIQFQNNGVVDDSQLPKDRFSAERLKGVDSTLKIQPAKLEDSAVYLCASSPTSGIYEQYFGPGTRLTVT.

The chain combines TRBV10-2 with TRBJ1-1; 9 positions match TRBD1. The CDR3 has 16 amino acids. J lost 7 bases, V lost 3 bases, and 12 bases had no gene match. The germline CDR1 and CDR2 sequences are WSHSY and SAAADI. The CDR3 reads CASSDLPIQGADEAFF. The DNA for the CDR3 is TGCGCCAGCAGTGATTTACCGATACAGGGGGCGGATGAAGCTTTCTTT.

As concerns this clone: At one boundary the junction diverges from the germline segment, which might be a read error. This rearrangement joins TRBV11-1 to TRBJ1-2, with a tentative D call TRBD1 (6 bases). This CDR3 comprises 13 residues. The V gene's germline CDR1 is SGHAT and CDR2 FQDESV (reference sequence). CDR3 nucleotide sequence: TGTGCCAGCAGCGTAGCAGGGGTCTATGGCTACACCTTC. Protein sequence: CASSVAGVYGYTF.

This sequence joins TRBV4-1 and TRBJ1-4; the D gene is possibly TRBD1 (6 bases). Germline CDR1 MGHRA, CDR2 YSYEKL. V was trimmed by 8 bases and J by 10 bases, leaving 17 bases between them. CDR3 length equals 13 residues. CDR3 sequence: CASARGALGKLFF. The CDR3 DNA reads TGCGCCAGCGCTCGGGGGGCTCTCGGAAAACTGTTTTTT.

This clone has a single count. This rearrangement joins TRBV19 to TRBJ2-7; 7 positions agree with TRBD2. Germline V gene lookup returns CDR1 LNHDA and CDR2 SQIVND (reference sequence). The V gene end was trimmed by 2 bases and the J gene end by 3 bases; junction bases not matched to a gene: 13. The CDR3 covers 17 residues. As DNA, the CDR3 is TGTGCCAGTAGTATAAGGTACGGTCTAGCGGATATCTACGAGCAGTACTTC. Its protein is CASSIRYGLADIYEQYF.

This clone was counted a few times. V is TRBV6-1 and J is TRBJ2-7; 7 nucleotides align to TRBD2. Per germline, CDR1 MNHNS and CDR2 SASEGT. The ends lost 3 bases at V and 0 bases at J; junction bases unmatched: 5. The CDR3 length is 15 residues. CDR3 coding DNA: TGTGCCAGCAGTGATACACCGGGGGGCTCCTACGAGCAGTACTTC. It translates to CASSDTPGGSYEQYF.

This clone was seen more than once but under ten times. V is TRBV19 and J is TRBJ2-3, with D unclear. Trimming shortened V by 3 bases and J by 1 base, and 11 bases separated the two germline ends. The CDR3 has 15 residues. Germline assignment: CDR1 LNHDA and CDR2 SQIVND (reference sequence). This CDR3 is CASSIGIGRTDTQYF. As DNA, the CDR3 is TGTGCCAGTAGTATTGGTATCGGGCGCACAGATACGCAGTATTTT.

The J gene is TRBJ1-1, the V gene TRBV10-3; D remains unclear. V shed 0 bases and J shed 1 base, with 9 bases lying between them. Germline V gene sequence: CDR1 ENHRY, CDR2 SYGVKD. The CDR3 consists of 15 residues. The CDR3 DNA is TGTGCCATCAGTGAGTCCCGCGACGGGAACACTGAAGCTTTCTTT. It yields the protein CAISESRDGNTEAFF.

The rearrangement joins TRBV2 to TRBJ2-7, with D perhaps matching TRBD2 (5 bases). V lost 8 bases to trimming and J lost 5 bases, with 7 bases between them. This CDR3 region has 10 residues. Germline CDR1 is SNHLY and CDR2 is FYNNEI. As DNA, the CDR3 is TGTGCCAGCGGGAGCAACGAGCAGTACTTC. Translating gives CASGSNEQYF.

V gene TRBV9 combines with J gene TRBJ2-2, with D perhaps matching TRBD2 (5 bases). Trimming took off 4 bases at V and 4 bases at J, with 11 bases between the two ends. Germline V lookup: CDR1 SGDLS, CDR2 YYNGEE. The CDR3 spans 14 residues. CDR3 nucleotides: TGTGCCAGCAGCCGGACTGGAGGCACCGGGGAGCTGTTTTTT. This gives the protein CASSRTGGTGELFF.

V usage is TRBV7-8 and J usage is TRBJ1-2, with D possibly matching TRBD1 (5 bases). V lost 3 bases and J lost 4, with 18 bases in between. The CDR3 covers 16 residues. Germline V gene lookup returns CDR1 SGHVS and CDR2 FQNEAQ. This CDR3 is CASSFLSVYRSYGYTF. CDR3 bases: TGTGCCAGCAGCTTCCTGTCTGTCTACAGGAGCTATGGCTACACCTTC.

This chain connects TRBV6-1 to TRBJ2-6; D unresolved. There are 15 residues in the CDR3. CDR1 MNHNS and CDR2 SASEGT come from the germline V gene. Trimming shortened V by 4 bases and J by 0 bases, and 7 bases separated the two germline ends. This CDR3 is CASSGANSGANVLTF. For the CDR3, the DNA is TGTGCCAGCAGTGGGGCTAACTCTGGGGCCAACGTCCTGACTTTC.

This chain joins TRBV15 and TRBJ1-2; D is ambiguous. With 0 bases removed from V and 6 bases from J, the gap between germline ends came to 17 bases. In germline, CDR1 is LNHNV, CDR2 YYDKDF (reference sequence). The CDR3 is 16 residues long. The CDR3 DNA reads TGTGCCACCAGCAGAGATGGAAGAGCACCACTTCATGGCTACACCTTC. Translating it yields CATSRDGRAPLHGYTF.

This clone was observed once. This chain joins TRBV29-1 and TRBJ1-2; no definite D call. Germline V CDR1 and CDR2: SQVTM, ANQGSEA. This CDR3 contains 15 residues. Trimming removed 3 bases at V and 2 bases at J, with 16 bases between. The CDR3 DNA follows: TGCAGCGTTGAGGCCACTAGGATAGGGAACTATGGCTACACCTTC. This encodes CSVEATRIGNYGYTF.

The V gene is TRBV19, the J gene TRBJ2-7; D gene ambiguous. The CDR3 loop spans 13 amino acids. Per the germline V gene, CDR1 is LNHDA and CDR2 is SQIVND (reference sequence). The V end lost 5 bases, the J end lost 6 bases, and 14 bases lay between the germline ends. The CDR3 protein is CASSPQTLGEQYF. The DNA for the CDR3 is TGTGCCAGTAGTCCACAAACCTTAGGCGAGCAGTACTTC.

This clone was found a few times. The CDR3 nucleotides are TGTGCCAGCGTCCGTACAGGGTCCCCCTCTGGGGCCAACGTCCTGACTTTC. This sequence encodes CASVRTGSPSGANVLTF. The rearrangement uses TRBV11-1 and TRBJ2-6; possibly TRBD1 for D (6 bases). Deletions cut 8 bases from V and 0 bases from J, with 17 bases between. CDR1 SGHAT and CDR2 FQDESV come from the germline V gene (reference sequence). The CDR3 length is 17 residues.

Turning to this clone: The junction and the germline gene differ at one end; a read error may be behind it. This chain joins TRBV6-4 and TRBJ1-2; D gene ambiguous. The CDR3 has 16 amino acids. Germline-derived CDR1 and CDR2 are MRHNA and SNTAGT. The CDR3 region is CASSYSFPGVGYGYTF. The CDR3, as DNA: TGTGCCAGCAGTTACTCTTTCCCGGGAGTTGGCTATGGCTACACCTTC.

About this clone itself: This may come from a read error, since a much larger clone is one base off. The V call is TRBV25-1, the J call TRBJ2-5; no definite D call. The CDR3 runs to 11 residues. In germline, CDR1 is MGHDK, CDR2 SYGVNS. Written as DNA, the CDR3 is TGTGCCAGCAGTGATATTAGGACCCGGTACTTC. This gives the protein CASSDIRTRYF. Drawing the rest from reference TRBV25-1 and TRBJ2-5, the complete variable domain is EADIYQTPRYLVIGTGKKITLECSQTMGHDKMYWYQQDPGMELHLIHYSYGVNSTEKGDLSSESTVSRIRTEHFPLTLESARPSHTSQYLCASSDIRTRYFGPGTRLLVL.

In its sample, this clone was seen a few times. The CDR3 reads CASSRGESGNTIYF. CDR3 nucleotide sequence: TGCGCCAGCAGCAGGGGAGAATCTGGAAACACCATATATTTT. The J gene is TRBJ1-3, the V gene TRBV5-1; a possible D gene is TRBD1 (5 bases). The CDR3 runs to 14 residues. The ends were cut back, 4 bases at V and 1 base at J, with 9 bases in the middle. The germline V gene encodes CDR1 SGHRS and CDR2 YFSETQ.

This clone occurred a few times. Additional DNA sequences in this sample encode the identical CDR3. CDR3 sequence reads: CASSVAWGSTEAFF. The CDR3 bases are TGTGCCAGCAGCGTAGCTTGGGGTTCCACTGAAGCTTTCTTT. This chain links TRBV9 with TRBJ1-1; D ambiguous. V lost 0 bases and J lost 4, with 10 bases in between. CDR3 size: 14 residues. CDR1 and CDR2 (germline): SGDLS, YYNGEE.